What follows are 12 T cell receptor beta chains derived from one specimen sequenced in a study of graft-versus-host responses after intestinal transplantation. Measured with immunoSEQ multiplex PCR; TCRdb has only the in-frame clones, and not every one. Among 90,000 to 130,000 clones listed, roughly nine tenths were seen once. No antigens are known for them. The input for sequencing was unstimulated CD4+ T cells sorted from spleen or lymph node cells, taken before transplant. The receptor set was obtained from a human donor who was the organ donor for an intestinal transplant.

This clone has only a few counts. The chain has TRBV2 and TRBJ1-1, with D uncertain. V lost 6 bases to trimming and J lost 0 bases, with 8 bases between them. Germline values: CDR1 SNHLY, CDR2 FYNNEI. The CDR3 has 13 residues. The CDR3 nucleotides read TGTGCCAGCAGCGCAGGAATGAACACTGAAGCTTTCTTT. Encoded protein: CASSAGMNTEAFF.

The gene calls are TRBV11-3 and TRBJ2-1; no clear D gene. This CDR3 contains 13 residues. The V end was cut by 0 bases, the J end by 4 bases, with 4 bases between. Germline CDR1 is SGHNT and CDR2 is YENEEA. CDR3 DNA: TGTGCCAGCAGCTTAGAGCGGTACAATGAGCAGTTCTTC. Amino acids: CASSLERYNEQFF.

The chain combines TRBV6-1 with TRBJ2-3, with no clear D. The length of the CDR3 is 15 residues. V was shortened by 2 bases and J by 1 base, with 10 bases between the two germline ends. Germline V lookup: CDR1 MNHNS, CDR2 SASEGT. The CDR3 coding sequence is TGTGCCAGCAGTGAAAGGGTATGGGGCACAGATACGCAGTATTTT. Translating gives CASSERVWGTDTQYF.

V gene TRBV14 combines with J gene TRBJ2-1, with 14 bases aligning to TRBD2. Germline lookup yields CDR1 SGHDN and CDR2 FVKESK. The CDR3 consists of 16 residues. J lost 6 bases, V lost 0 bases, and 1 base had no gene match. The CDR3 protein is CASSQEGLAGANEQFF. CDR3 DNA sequence: TGTGCCAGCAGCCAAGAGGGACTAGCGGGGGCCAATGAGCAGTTCTTC.

V and J are TRBV19 and TRBJ2-7; the match to TRBD2 covers 7 bases. Germline V CDR1 and CDR2: LNHDA, SQIVND (reference sequence). The CDR3 spans 17 residues. The V and J ends lost 9 bases and 3 bases, in that order; junction bases with no gene match: 20. CDR3 region: CARVPIPGGRRCYEQYF. The CDR3 DNA reads TGTGCCAGAGTCCCTATACCGGGGGGACGACGATGCTACGAGCAGTACTTC. Complete variable domain (other parts from reference TRBV19 and TRBJ2-7): DGGITQSPKYLFRKEGQNVTLSCEQNLNHDAMYWYRQDPGQGLRLIYYSQIVNDFQKGDIAEGYSVSREKKESFPLTVTSAQKNPTAFYLCARVPIPGGRRCYEQYFGPGTRLTVT.

The CDR3 here is CASSQPKSAKNIQYF. CDR3 sequence (DNA): TGCGCCAGCAGCCAACCCAAGAGCGCCAAAAACATTCAGTACTTC. The chain combines TRBV4-1 with TRBJ2-4, with D unclear. The V end lost 2 bases, the J end lost 1 base, and 9 bases lay between the germline ends. The CDR3 covers 15 residues. CDR1 MGHRA and CDR2 YSYEKL come from the germline V gene.

The chain combines TRBV18 with TRBJ2-5; no clear D. The germline V and J ends were trimmed by 5 bases and 0 bases, with 10 bases remaining between them. The CDR3 loop spans 14 amino acids. Per the germline V gene, CDR1 is KGHSH and CDR2 is LQKENI. CDR3 residues: CASSARNYQETQYF. CDR3 DNA sequence: TGTGCCAGCTCAGCCCGTAACTACCAAGAGACCCAGTACTTC. Combining the CDR3 with reference TRBV18 and TRBJ2-5 gives the whole variable domain NAGVMQNPRHLVRRRGQEARLRCSPMKGHSHVYWYRQLPEEGLKFMVYLQKENIIDESGMPKERFSAEFPKEGPSILRIQQVVRGDSAAYFCASSARNYQETQYFGPGTRLLVL.

J is TRBJ2-5 and V is TRBV19, with D unclear. Trimming left V 8 bases short and J 1 base short, with 17 bases between. The CDR3 length is 15 residues. Looked up from germline, CDR1 is LNHDA and CDR2 is SQIVND (reference sequence). CDR3 bases: TGTGCCAGTCCTGATAAAAGGGATGTCCAAGAGACCCAGTACTTC. Amino acid sequence: CASPDKRDVQETQYF.

The V call is TRBV2, the J call TRBJ2-7; D remains unclear. The CDR3 runs 15 residues. V lost 4 bases and J lost 0, with 13 bases in between. From germline, CDR1 is SNHLY and CDR2 FYNNEI. Here the CDR3 reads CASSVGRFSSYEQYF. The DNA for the CDR3 is TGTGCCAGCAGTGTCGGGCGGTTCTCCTCCTACGAGCAGTACTTC.

The CDR3 spells CASSPHRVGVEKLFF. The CDR3 DNA sequence: TGTGCCAGCAGCCCCCACAGGGTGGGTGTTGAAAAACTGTTTTTT. V is TRBV7-9 and J is TRBJ1-4, with D possibly being TRBD1 (6 bases). The CDR3 is 15 amino acids. Germline values: CDR1 SEHNR, CDR2 FQNEAQ (reference sequence). The V end lost 5 bases, the J end lost 7 bases, and 17 bases lay between the germline ends.

This clone was recorded once. V is TRBV19 and J is TRBJ2-3, with D possibly being TRBD1 (6 bases). Trimming left V 1 base short and J 0 bases short, with 11 bases between. Germline lookup yields CDR1 LNHDA and CDR2 SQIVND (reference sequence). This CDR3 is 16 amino acids long. CDR3 residues: CASSIGRTVSTDTQYF. DNA for the CDR3: TGTGCCAGTAGTATAGGGCGGACAGTGAGCACAGATACGCAGTATTTT.

V gene TRBV28 combines with J gene TRBJ1-6, with a tentative D call TRBD1 (6 bases). Between the trimmed V and J ends, which lost 6 bases and 9 bases, there was a span of 15 bases. The CDR3 runs 14 residues. Germline assignment: CDR1 MDHEN and CDR2 SYDVKM. The CDR3 DNA follows: TGTGCCAGCAGCTACAGGGTAGAGAGTTCACCCCTCCACTTT. It translates to CASSYRVESSPLHF.